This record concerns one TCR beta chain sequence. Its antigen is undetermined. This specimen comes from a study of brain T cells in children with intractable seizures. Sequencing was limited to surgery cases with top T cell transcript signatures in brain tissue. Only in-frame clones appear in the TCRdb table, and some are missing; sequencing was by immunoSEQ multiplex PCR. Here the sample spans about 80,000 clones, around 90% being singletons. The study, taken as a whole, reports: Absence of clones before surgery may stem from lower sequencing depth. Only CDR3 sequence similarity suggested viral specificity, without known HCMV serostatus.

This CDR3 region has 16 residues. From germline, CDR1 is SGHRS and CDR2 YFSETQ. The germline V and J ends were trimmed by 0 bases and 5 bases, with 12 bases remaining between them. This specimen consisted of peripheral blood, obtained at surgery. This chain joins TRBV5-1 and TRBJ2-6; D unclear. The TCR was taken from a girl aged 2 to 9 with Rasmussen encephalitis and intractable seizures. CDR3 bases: TGCGCCAGCAGCTTGGCCGGGCAGGAGTGGGCCAACGTCCTGACTTTC. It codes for CASSLAGQEWANVLTF.